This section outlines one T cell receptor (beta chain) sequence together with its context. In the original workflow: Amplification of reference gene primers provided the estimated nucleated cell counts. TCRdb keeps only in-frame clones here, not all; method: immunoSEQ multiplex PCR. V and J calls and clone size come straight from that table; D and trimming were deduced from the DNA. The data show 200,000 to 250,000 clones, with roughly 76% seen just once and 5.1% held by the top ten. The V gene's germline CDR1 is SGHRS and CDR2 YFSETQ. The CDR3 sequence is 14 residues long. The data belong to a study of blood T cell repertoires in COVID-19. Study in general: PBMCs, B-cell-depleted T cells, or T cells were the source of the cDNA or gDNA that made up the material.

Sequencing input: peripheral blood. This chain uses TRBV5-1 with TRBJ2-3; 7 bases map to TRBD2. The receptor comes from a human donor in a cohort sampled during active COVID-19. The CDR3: CTTRAGVTTDTQYF. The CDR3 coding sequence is TGCACAACACGGGCGGGAGTAACCACAGATACGCAGTATTTT.